What follows describes a single T cell receptor (beta chain). As yet, its antigen is unknown. This CDR3 is built from 15 residues. The J segment lost 4 bases and the V segment lost 0 bases, leaving 6 bases of the junction unmatched. Germline V gene sequence: CDR1 MGHRA, CDR2 YSYEKL. MiXCR was run by TCRdb on the 5' RACE reads, yielding one entry per CDR3 protein. The data contain approximately 90,000 distinct CDR3 sequences, roughly 8.7% of them singletons. This entry comes from a study of CD8 T cells in ankylosing spondylitis. General observations from the study: Before this, some motif variants had been reported in reactive arthritis synovial fluid and blood.

Sequencing was done on a sample of blood, either unsorted or a sorted T cell fraction (not recorded which). The receptor was isolated from a male donor with ankylosing spondylitis or in good health (not recorded which). The rearrangement links TRBV4-1 to TRBJ2-7; 7 positions agree with TRBD2. As DNA, the CDR3 is TGCGCCAGCAGCCAAGAGGCGGGAGTCCAATACGAGCAGTACTTC. Translating gives CASSQEAGVQYEQYF.